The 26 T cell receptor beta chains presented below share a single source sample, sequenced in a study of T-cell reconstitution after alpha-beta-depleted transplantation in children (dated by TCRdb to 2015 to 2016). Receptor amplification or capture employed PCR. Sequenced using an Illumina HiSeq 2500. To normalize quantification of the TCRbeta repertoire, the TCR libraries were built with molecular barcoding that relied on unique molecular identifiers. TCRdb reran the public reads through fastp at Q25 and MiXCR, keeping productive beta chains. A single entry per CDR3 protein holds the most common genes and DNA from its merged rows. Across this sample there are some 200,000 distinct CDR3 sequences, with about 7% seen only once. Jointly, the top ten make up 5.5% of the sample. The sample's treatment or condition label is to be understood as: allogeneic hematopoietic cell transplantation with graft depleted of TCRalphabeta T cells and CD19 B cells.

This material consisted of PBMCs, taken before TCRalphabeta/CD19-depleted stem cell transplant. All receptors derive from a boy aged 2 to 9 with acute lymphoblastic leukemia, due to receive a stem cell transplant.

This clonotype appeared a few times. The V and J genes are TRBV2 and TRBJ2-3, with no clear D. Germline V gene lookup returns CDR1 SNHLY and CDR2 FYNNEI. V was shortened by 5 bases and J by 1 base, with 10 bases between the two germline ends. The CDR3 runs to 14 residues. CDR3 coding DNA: TGTGCCAGCAGTTTGACAAGAGGCACAGATACGCAGTATTTT. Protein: CASSLTRGTDTQYF.

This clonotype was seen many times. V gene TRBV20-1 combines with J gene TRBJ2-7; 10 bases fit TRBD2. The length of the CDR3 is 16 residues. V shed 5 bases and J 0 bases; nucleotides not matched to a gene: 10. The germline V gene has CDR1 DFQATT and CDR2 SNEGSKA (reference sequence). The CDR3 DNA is TGCAGTGCTGCCCTATTAGCGGGAGGTGGCTCCTACGAGCAGTACTTC. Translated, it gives CSAALLAGGGSYEQYF.

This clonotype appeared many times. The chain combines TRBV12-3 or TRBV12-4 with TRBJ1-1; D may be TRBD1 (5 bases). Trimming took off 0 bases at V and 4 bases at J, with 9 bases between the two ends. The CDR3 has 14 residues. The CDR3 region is CASSLAGGTTEAFF. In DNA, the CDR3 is TGTGCCAGCAGTTTAGCTGGGGGGACCACTGAAGCTTTCTTT.

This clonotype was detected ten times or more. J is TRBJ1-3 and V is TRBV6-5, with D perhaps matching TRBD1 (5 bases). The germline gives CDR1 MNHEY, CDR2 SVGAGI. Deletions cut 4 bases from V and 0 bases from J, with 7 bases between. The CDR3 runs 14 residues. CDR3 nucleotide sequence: TGTGCCAGCAGTTGGGGGGTCTCTGGAAACACCATATATTTT. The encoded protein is CASSWGVSGNTIYF.

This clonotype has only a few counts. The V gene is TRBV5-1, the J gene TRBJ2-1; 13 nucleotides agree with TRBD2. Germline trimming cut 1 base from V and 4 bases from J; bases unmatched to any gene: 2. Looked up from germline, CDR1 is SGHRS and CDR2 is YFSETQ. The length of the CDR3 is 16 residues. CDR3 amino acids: CASSLTSGRVYNEQFF. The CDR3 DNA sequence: TGCGCCAGCAGCTTGACTAGCGGGAGGGTTTACAATGAGCAGTTCTTC.

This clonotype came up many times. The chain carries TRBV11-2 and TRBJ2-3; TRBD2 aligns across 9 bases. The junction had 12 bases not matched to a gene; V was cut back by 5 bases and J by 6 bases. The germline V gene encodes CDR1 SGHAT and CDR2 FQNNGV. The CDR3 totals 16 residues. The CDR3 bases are TGTGCCAGCAGCAAAGCGAGCGGGGGGCGGGTGGATACGCAGTATTTT. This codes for CASSKASGGRVDTQYF.

CDR3 protein: CASRVGLAGVETQYF. The CDR3 DNA reads TGTGCCAGCAGGGTGGGACTAGCGGGAGTAGAGACCCAGTACTTC. The V gene is TRBV6-1, the J gene TRBJ2-5; 14 bases are a match to TRBD2. From germline, CDR1 is MNHNS and CDR2 SASEGT. The CDR3 sequence is 15 residues long. Trimming removed 6 bases from V and 4 bases from J; junction bases left unmatched: 4.

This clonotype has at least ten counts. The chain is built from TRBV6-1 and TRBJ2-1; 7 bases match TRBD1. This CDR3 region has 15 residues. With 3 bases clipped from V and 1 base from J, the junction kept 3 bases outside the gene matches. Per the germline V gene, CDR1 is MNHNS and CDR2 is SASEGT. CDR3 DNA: TGTGCCAGCAGTGACATCAGGGGGTCCTACAATGAGCAGTTCTTC. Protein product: CASSDIRGSYNEQFF.

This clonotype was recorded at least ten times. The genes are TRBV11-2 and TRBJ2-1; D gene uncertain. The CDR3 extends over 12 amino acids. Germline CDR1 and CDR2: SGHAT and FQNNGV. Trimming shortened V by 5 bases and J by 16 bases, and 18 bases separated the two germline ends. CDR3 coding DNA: TGTGCCAGCAGCCCCAAGGCCTTAGTGGGATTCTTC. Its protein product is CASSPKALVGFF.

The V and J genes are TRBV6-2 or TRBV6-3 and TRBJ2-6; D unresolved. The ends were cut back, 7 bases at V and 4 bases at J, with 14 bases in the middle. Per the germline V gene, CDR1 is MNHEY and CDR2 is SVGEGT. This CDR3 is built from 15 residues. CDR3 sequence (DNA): TGTGCCAGCACCAAAGGTGTTTCCGGGGCCAACGTCCTGACTTTC. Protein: CASTKGVSGANVLTF.

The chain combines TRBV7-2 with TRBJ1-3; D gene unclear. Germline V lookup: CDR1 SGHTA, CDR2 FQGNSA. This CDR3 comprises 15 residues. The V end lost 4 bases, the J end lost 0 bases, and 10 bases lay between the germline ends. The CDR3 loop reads CASSSGPNSGNTIYF. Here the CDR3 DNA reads TGTGCCAGCAGCTCCGGACCGAACTCTGGAAACACCATATATTTT.

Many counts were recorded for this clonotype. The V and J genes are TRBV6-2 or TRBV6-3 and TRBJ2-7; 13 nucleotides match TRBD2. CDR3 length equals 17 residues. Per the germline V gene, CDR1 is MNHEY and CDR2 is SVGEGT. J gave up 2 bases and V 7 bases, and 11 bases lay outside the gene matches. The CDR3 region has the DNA TGTGCCAGCAAAAAAACCGGGACTAGCGGGGCCCCCTACGAGCAGTACTTC. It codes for CASKKTGTSGAPYEQYF.

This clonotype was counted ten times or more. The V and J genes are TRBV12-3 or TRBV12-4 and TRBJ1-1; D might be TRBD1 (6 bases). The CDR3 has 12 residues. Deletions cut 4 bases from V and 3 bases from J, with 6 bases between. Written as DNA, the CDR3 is TGTGCCAGCAGTTCAGGGGACACTGAAGCTTTCTTT. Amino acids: CASSSGDTEAFF.

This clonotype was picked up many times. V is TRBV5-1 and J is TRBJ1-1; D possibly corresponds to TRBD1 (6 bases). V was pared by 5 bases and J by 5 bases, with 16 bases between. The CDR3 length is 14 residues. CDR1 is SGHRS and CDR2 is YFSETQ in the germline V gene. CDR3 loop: CASRNWPQGTEAFF. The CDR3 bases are TGCGCCAGCAGAAATTGGCCTCAGGGGACTGAAGCTTTCTTT.

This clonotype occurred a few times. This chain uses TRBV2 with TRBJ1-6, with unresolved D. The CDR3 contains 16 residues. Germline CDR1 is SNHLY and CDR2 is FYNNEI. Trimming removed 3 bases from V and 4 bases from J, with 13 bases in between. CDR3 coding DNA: TGTGCCAGCAGTGAGCAACGGGGTGCTTATAATTCACCCCTCCACTTT. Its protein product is CASSEQRGAYNSPLHF.

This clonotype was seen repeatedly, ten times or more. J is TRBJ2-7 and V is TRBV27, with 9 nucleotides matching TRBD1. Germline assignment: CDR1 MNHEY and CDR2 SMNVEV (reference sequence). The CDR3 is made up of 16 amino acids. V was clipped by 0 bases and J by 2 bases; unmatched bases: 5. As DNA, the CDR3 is TGTGCCAGCAGTTTATCTTGGGACAGGGCACCCTACGAGCAGTACTTC. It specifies CASSLSWDRAPYEQYF.

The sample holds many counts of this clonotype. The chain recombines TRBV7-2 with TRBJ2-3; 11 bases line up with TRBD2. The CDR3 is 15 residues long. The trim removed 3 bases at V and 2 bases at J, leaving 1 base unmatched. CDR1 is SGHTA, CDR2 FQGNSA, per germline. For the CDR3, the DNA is TGTGCCAGCAGCTTTAGCGGGAGGGACACAGATACGCAGTATTTT. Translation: CASSFSGRDTDTQYF. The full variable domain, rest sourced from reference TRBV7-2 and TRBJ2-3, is GAGVSQSPSNKVTEKGKDVELRCDPISGHTALYWYRQSLGQGLEFLIYFQGNSAPDKSGLPSDRFSAERTGGSVSTLTIQRTQQEDSAVYLCASSFSGRDTDTQYFGPGTRLTVL.

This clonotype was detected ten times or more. The CDR3 reads CASSWEFSSYNEQFF. CDR3 nucleotide sequence: TGTGCCAGCAGTTGGGAGTTTAGCTCCTACAATGAGCAGTTCTTC. The V call is TRBV6-5, the J call TRBJ2-1, with D possibly being TRBD2 (5 bases). The CDR3 spans 15 residues. V was pared by 4 bases and J by 0 bases, with 10 bases between. Germline V gives CDR1 MNHEY, CDR2 SVGAGI.

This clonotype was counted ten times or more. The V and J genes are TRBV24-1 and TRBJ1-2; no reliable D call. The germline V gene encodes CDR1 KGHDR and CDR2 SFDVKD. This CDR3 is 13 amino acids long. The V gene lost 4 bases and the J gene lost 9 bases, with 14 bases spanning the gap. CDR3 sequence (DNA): TGTGCCACCAGTGAAGAGGGCATCGGCAGCTACACCTTC. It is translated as CATSEEGIGSYTF.

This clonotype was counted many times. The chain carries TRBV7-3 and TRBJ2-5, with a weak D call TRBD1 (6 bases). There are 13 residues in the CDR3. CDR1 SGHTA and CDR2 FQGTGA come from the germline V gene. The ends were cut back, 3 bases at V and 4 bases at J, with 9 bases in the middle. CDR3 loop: CASSFRDTETQYF. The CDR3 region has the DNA TGTGCCAGCAGCTTCCGGGACACAGAGACCCAGTACTTC.

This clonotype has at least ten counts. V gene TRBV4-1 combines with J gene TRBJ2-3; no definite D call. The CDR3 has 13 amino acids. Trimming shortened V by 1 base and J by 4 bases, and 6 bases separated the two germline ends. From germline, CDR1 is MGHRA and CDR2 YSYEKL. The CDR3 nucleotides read TGCGCCAGCAGCCAAGTCTTCCCAGATACGCAGTATTTT. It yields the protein CASSQVFPDTQYF.

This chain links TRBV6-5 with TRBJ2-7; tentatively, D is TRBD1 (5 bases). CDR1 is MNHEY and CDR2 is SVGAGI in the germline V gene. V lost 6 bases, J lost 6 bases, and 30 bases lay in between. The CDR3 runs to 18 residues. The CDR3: CASSLLSRVSGPLGEQYF. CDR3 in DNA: TGTGCCAGCAGCCTACTATCCCGGGTTTCAGGGCCCTTAGGCGAGCAGTACTTC.

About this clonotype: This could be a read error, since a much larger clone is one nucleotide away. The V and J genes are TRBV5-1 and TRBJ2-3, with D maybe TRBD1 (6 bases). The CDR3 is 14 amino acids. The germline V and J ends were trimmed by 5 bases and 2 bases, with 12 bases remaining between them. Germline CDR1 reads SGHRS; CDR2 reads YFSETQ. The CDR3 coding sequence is TGCGCCAGCAGTTACAGGGCGTTCACAGATACGCAGTATTTT. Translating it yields CASSYRAFTDTQYF.

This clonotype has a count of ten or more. This CDR3 reads CASGTVEDTEAFF. CDR3 bases: TGTGCCAGCGGTACAGTAGAGGACACTGAAGCTTTCTTT. The chain employs TRBV18 and TRBJ1-1, with D unclear. V lost 8 bases, J lost 3 bases, and 13 bases lay in between. CDR1 and CDR2 (germline): KGHSH, LQKENI. The CDR3 covers 13 residues. Full variable domain (rest looked up from reference TRBV18 and TRBJ1-1): NAGVMQNPRHLVRRRGQEARLRCSPMKGHSHVYWYRQLPEEGLKFMVYLQKENIIDESGMPKERFSAEFPKEGPSILRIQQVVRGDSAAYFCASGTVEDTEAFFGQGTRLTVV.

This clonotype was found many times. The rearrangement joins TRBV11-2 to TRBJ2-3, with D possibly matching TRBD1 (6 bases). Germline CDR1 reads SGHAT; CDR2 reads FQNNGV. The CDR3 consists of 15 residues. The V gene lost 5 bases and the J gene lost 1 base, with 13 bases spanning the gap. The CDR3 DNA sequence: TGTGCCAGCAGCGTAGGGGGTGGTGGCACAGATACGCAGTATTTT. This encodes CASSVGGGGTDTQYF.

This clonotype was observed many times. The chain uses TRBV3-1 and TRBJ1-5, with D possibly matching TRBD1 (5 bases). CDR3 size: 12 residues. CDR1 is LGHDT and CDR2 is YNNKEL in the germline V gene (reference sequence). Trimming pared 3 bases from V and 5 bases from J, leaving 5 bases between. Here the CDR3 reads CASSQGDQPQHF. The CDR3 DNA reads TGTGCCAGCAGCCAGGGGGATCAGCCCCAGCATTTT.